Presented here are 4 T cell receptor beta chains from one specimen sequenced in a study of CD8+CD57+ T cells in acquired aplastic anemia. Both TCR beta VDJ combination and CDR3 sequence profiling were carried out. Genomic DNA was the template for this profiling. TCRdb reprocessed the reads with MiXCR, giving one entry per CDR3 protein. The sample has 74,000 or so distinct CDR3 sequences; around 50% are singletons. Sequenced: sorted CD4+, CD8+, or CD8+CD57+ T cells (not recorded which) from PBMCs. Every receptor here comes from a human donor in good health, serving as a control.

The V call is TRBV9, the J call TRBJ1-4; TRBD1 might be the D (6 bases). The germline CDR1 and CDR2 sequences are SGDLS and YYNGEE. V was trimmed by 4 bases and J by 4 bases, leaving 14 bases between them. This CDR3 has 15 residues. The CDR3 sequence is CASSPEGEINEKLFF. The CDR3 bases are TGTGCCAGCAGCCCCGAGGGGGAAATTAATGAAAAACTGTTTTTT.

V usage is TRBV15 and J usage is TRBJ1-1, with D tentatively TRBD1 (5 bases). Germline V lookup: CDR1 LNHNV, CDR2 YYDKDF (reference sequence). V was shortened by 0 bases and J by 2 bases, with 13 bases between the two germline ends. CDR3 size: 16 residues. The CDR3 nucleotides read TGTGCCACCAGCAGAGATTTCCGGGGGACTAACACTGAAGCTTTCTTT. It translates to CATSRDFRGTNTEAFF.

The rearrangement uses TRBV10-3 and TRBJ2-7; D is tentatively TRBD1 or TRBD2 (5 bases each). Between the trimmed V and J ends, which lost 6 bases and 0 bases, there was a span of 15 bases. The CDR3 has 15 residues. Germline V CDR1 and CDR2: ENHRY, SYGVKD. The CDR3 region is CAIRTGTRNSYEQYF. In nucleotides, the CDR3 is TGTGCCATCAGAACCGGGACCCGGAACTCCTACGAGCAGTACTTC.

The J gene is TRBJ1-1, the V gene TRBV18, with no clear D. Germline V CDR1 and CDR2: KGHSH, LQKENI. V lost 3 bases and J 8 bases, leaving 13 bases between the germline ends. The CDR3 is 13 residues long. CDR3 sequence (DNA): TGTGCCAGCTCACCTGCTCGTGGCCGGGAAGCTTTCTTT. Translating gives CASSPARGREAFF.